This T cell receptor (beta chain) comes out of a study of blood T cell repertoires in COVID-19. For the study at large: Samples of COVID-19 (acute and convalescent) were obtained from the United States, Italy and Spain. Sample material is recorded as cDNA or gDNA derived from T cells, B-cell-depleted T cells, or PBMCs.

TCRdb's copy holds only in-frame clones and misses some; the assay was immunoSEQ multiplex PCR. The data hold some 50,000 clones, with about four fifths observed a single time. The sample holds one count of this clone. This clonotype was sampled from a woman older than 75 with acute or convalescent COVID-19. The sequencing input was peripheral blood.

The CDR3 DNA sequence: TGTGCCAGCAGCTTATATGCGGGGGGCAGCCAAGAGACCCAGTACTTC. Amino acid sequence: CASSLYAGGSQETQYF. The chain joins TRBV13 to TRBJ2-5; TRBD2 matches 8 bases. J lost 1 base, V lost 2 bases, and 6 bases had no gene match. CDR1 is PRHDT and CDR2 is FYEKMQ in the germline V gene (reference sequence). The CDR3 consists of 16 residues. Looking up the rest from reference TRBV13 and TRBJ2-5 gives the full variable domain: AAGVIQSPRHLIKEKRETATLKCYPIPRHDTVYWYQQGPGQDPQFLISFYEKMQSDKGSIPDRFSAQQFSDYHSELNMSSLELGDSALYFCASSLYAGGSQETQYFGPGTRLLVL.